This T cell receptor beta chain was identified during a study of shared clonotypes between healthy human individuals. As to this clone: Its specificity is not known.

The study, taken as a whole, reports: Sharing across four donors was seen in around 5.1% of naive CD4 clonotypes.

Sequenced by immunoSEQ multiplex PCR; TCRdb stores in-frame clones only, minus some. The table shows approximately 1,500,000 clones, with around 97% occurring only once. The CDR3 sequence is 13 residues long. The germline gives CDR1 MGHDK, CDR2 SYGVNS. The germline V and J ends were trimmed by 2 bases and 6 bases, with 8 bases remaining between them. Sequences were obtained from naive CD4+ T cells sorted from blood. The subset denotes: CD45RA+ positively selected. This rearrangement joins TRBV25-1 to TRBJ1-5; D is uncertain. The sequence was obtained from a man aged 30 to 39 in good health. The CDR3, as DNA: TGTGCCAGCAGTGAAATGGGCAGTCAGCCCCAGCATTTT. Translation gives CASSEMGSQPQHF.